A single sample is the source of the 26 T cell receptor beta chains below, sequenced in a study of T cell responses to AZD1222 COVID-19 vaccine. TCRdb's table, derived via immunoSEQ multiplex PCR, lists solely in-frame clones and lacks some. The sample has approximately 200,000 clones, approximately 94% seen once; the top ten hold over 0.95%. Sample: peripheral blood, taken 28 days after the second AZD1222 dose. The receptors stem from an adult who received the AZD1222 COVID-19 vaccine.

This chain uses TRBV12-3 or TRBV12-4 with TRBJ1-1; no firm D call. With 6 bases removed from V and 8 bases from J, the gap between germline ends came to 13 bases. This CDR3 is 12 amino acids long. The CDR3 loop reads CASRPGSQEAFF. The CDR3 DNA is TGTGCCAGCAGGCCCGGTTCCCAGGAAGCTTTCTTT.

The chain couples TRBV11-2 to TRBJ1-4; 8 positions match TRBD1. The CDR3 runs to 13 residues. The germline V gene encodes CDR1 SGHAT and CDR2 FQNNGV. After removal of 4 bases from V and 6 bases from J, the junction contained 1 base not matched to a gene. The CDR3 nucleotides read TGTGCCAGCAGCTCGGGACAGGATGAAAAACTGTTTTTT. Translated: CASSSGQDEKLFF.

DNA for the CDR3: TGTGCCAGCTCACCATCGCGTACCCCTAATGAAAAACTGTTTTTT. This translates into CASSPSRTPNEKLFF. The chain is built from TRBV18 and TRBJ1-4; D is uncertain. Per germline, CDR1 KGHSH and CDR2 LQKENI. CDR3 length: 15 residues. The ends were cut back, 2 bases at V and 3 bases at J, with 10 bases in the middle.

This chain connects TRBV4-3 to TRBJ2-7; TRBD2 agrees at 10 bases. In germline, CDR1 is LGHNA, CDR2 YSLEER. The V gene end was trimmed by 3 bases and the J gene end by 7 bases; junction bases not matched to a gene: 6. The CDR3 loop spans 14 amino acids. CDR3 protein: CASSHGTSVGEQYF. In nucleotides, the CDR3 is TGCGCCAGCAGCCATGGGACTAGCGTAGGGGAGCAGTACTTC.

V is TRBV19 and J is TRBJ1-1, with no clear D. The CDR3 totals 12 residues. Germline lookup yields CDR1 LNHDA and CDR2 SQIVND (reference sequence). Trimming removed 5 bases at V and 6 bases at J, with 10 bases between. Here the CDR3 DNA reads TGTGCCAGTAGTCCGATCTGGTCTGAAGCTTTCTTT. It yields the protein CASSPIWSEAFF.

The V call is TRBV5-1, the J call TRBJ1-4; 7 bases fit TRBD1. Germline V gene data show CDR1 as SGHRS and CDR2 as YFSETQ. Trimming cost V 4 bases and J 8 bases; bases outside gene matches: 11. This CDR3 region has 15 residues. CDR3 residues: CASSPVTGAGEKLFF. The CDR3 DNA follows: TGCGCCAGCAGCCCGGTTACAGGGGCGGGCGAAAAACTGTTTTTT.

As regards this clone: Additional DNA sequences in this sample encode the identical CDR3. CDR3 nucleotide sequence: TGTGCCAGCAGTCGACAGGGGATGAACACTGAAGCTTTCTTT. Its protein is CASSRQGMNTEAFF. The chain carries TRBV6-5 and TRBJ1-1; 8 bases align to TRBD1. The CDR3 covers 14 residues. V trimming: 5 bases; J trimming: 0 bases; junction bases outside the gene matches: 2. Germline CDR1 reads MNHEY; CDR2 reads SVGAGI.

This chain links TRBV29-1 with TRBJ1-5; D may be TRBD1 (5 bases). In germline, CDR1 is SQVTM, CDR2 ANQGSEA. Between the trimmed V and J ends, which lost 4 bases and 7 bases, there was a span of 11 bases. The CDR3 has 12 amino acids. CDR3 bases: TGCAGCGTTGGTCTAGGGGACCAGCCCCAGCATTTT. Translation: CSVGLGDQPQHF.

This chain links TRBV5-8 with TRBJ1-2; 8 bases fit TRBD1. The CDR3 is made up of 15 amino acids. V trimming: 7 bases; J trimming: 4 bases; junction bases outside the gene matches: 12. Germline values: CDR1 SGHTS, CDR2 YDEGEE. CDR3 residues: CASRPGQANTYGYTF. The CDR3, as DNA: TGTGCCAGCCGTCCGGGACAGGCTAATACCTATGGCTACACCTTC.

The chain carries TRBV18 and TRBJ1-1; possible D gene TRBD1, 5 bases. The CDR3 is 13 amino acids. The germline V and J ends were trimmed by 6 bases and 10 bases, with 18 bases remaining between them. Germline V gene data show CDR1 as KGHSH and CDR2 as LQKENI. DNA for the CDR3: TGTGCCAGCTCCCGGGAAGGGGACCGTGGAGCTTTCTTT. Encoded protein: CASSREGDRGAFF.

The CDR3 spells CASSPRQALNTEAFF. The CDR3, as DNA: TGTGCCAGCAGCCCGAGACAGGCATTGAACACTGAAGCTTTCTTT. The rearrangement joins TRBV5-5 to TRBJ1-1, with a possible D match to TRBD1 (6 bases). The CDR3 contains 15 residues. The germline V gene encodes CDR1 SGHKS and CDR2 YYEKEE (reference sequence). V lost 4 bases to trimming and J lost 0 bases, with 13 bases between them.

The gene calls are TRBV2 and TRBJ1-4; the match to TRBD1 covers 7 bases. This CDR3 is built from 15 residues. The junction had 6 bases not matched to a gene; V was cut back by 3 bases and J by 5 bases. CDR1 and CDR2 from the germline V gene are SNHLY and FYNNEI. The CDR3 DNA follows: TGTGCCAGCAGTGATCGGGTAGGGGGCAATGAAAAACTGTTTTTT. Encoded protein: CASSDRVGGNEKLFF.

The V gene is TRBV18, the J gene TRBJ1-3; D gene ambiguous. CDR1 and CDR2 from the germline V gene are KGHSH and LQKENI. The length of the CDR3 is 15 residues. The ends were cut back, 0 bases at V and 4 bases at J, with 10 bases in the middle. The CDR3 DNA follows: TGTGCCAGCTCACCACCGATCTCAGCCGGAAACACCATATATTTT. Its translation: CASSPPISAGNTIYF.

The rearrangement joins TRBV6-5 to TRBJ1-2; D is unresolved. The CDR3 length is 13 residues. Trimming cost V 4 bases and J 4 bases, with 10 bases left between them. Germline V gene sequence: CDR1 MNHEY, CDR2 SVGAGI. The CDR3 here is CASSSQNLYGYTF. The CDR3 nucleotides are TGTGCCAGCAGTTCACAGAACCTCTATGGCTACACCTTC.

The CDR3 nucleotides read TGTGCCAGCAGCTTAGGCCCTGGACAGGGTTACGGGGAGCTGTTTTTT. Its translation is CASSLGPGQGYGELFF. The chain employs TRBV7-3 and TRBJ2-2, with 8 bases lining up with TRBD1. CDR3 length equals 16 residues. V trimming: 2 bases; J trimming: 7 bases; junction bases outside the gene matches: 9. The V gene's germline CDR1 is SGHTA and CDR2 FQGTGA. Full variable domain (outside the CDR3, taken from reference TRBV7-3 and TRBJ2-2): GAGVSQTPSNKVTEKGKYVELRCDPISGHTALYWYRQSLGQGPEFLIYFQGTGAADDSGLPNDRFFAVRPEGSVSTLKIQRTERGDSAVYLCASSLGPGQGYGELFFGEGSRLTVL.

The chain joins TRBV9 to TRBJ2-1; tentatively, D is TRBD1 (6 bases). V was trimmed by 4 bases and J by 3 bases, leaving 14 bases between them. This CDR3 is 15 amino acids long. The germline CDR1 and CDR2 sequences are SGDLS and YYNGEE. The CDR3 sequence is CASSPNRARYNEQFF. As DNA, the CDR3 is TGTGCCAGCAGCCCAAACAGGGCACGCTACAATGAGCAGTTCTTC. Looking up the rest from reference TRBV9 and TRBJ2-1 gives the full variable domain: DSGVTQTPKHLITATGQRVTLRCSPRSGDLSVYWYQQSLDQGLQFLIQYYNGEERAKGNILERFSAQQFPDLHSELNLSSLELGDSALYFCASSPNRARYNEQFFGPGTRLTVL.

The rearrangement uses TRBV6-1 and TRBJ1-1, with D uncertain. The CDR3 covers 15 residues. Per germline, CDR1 MNHNS and CDR2 SASEGT. V shed 1 base and J shed 0 bases, with 9 bases lying between them. CDR3 in amino acids: CASSEESYMNTEAFF. The CDR3 DNA is TGTGCCAGCAGTGAAGAGAGCTACATGAACACTGAAGCTTTCTTT.

The gene calls are TRBV5-5 and TRBJ1-1; TRBD1 might be the D (5 bases). V shed 0 bases and J shed 8 bases, with 11 bases lying between them. This CDR3 is built from 13 residues. Germline-derived CDR1 and CDR2 are SGHKS and YYEKEE (reference sequence). The chain's CDR3 is CASSLAERGEAFF. Written as DNA, the CDR3 is TGTGCCAGCAGCTTGGCCGAGAGGGGAGAAGCTTTCTTT.

This clone appeared a few times. This chain uses TRBV5-6 with TRBJ2-3; D call uncertain. Germline CDR1 reads SGHDT; CDR2 reads YYEEEE. The CDR3 sequence is 13 residues long. V gave up 3 bases and J gave up 0 bases, with 5 bases separating them. The CDR3 region has the DNA TGTGCCAGCAGCTCCTCTAGCACAGATACGCAGTATTTT. Protein sequence: CASSSSSTDTQYF.

CDR3 coding DNA: TGTGCCAGCTCACCCTCCTCTGCGGGTATCGGAGAAACTGAAGCTTTCTTT. Its translation is CASSPSSAGIGETEAFF. The chain joins TRBV18 to TRBJ1-1, with D hard to call. The CDR3 runs 17 residues. Germline-derived CDR1 and CDR2 are KGHSH and LQKENI. V was pared by 3 bases and J by 5 bases, with 22 bases between.

The chain carries TRBV5-1 and TRBJ2-3, with a possible D match to TRBD1 (6 bases). Trimming left V 4 bases short and J 0 bases short, with 12 bases between. The CDR3 is made up of 15 amino acids. Germline V gives CDR1 SGHRS, CDR2 YFSETQ. The CDR3 is CASSGRGTSTDTQYF. CDR3 DNA sequence: TGCGCCAGCAGCGGCAGGGGAACTAGCACAGATACGCAGTATTTT.

The genes are TRBV11-3 and TRBJ1-1; D is uncertain. V shed 5 bases and J shed 4 bases, with 14 bases lying between them. The CDR3 covers 14 residues. In germline, CDR1 is SGHNT, CDR2 YENEEA. The CDR3 DNA follows: TGTGCCAGCAGCCCGGGCCGAGGGTCCACTGAAGCTTTCTTT. Translation: CASSPGRGSTEAFF. The full variable domain, rest sourced from reference TRBV11-3 and TRBJ1-1, is EAGVVQSPRYKIIEKKQPVAFWCNPISGHNTLYWYLQNLGQGPELLIRYENEEAVDDSQLPKDRFSAERLKGVDSTLKIQPAELGDSAVYLCASSPGRGSTEAFFGQGTRLTVV.

The rearrangement joins TRBV6-5 to TRBJ2-7, with D perhaps TRBD1 or TRBD2 (6 bases each). The CDR3 has 16 residues. The V gene's germline CDR1 is MNHEY and CDR2 SVGAGI. The ends were cut back, 2 bases at V and 6 bases at J, with 20 bases in the middle. The CDR3: CASSYGRGQGRTEQYF. The CDR3 nucleotides are TGTGCCAGCAGTTACGGCCGGGGGCAGGGGAGGACCGAGCAGTACTTC.

The chain uses TRBV6-5 and TRBJ1-1; a weak D match, TRBD1 (5 bases). V lost 0 bases and J lost 0, with 8 bases in between. The CDR3 sequence is 15 residues long. CDR1 is MNHEY, CDR2 SVGAGI, per germline. CDR3 protein: CASSYSSGVNTEAFF. The DNA of the CDR3 is TGTGCCAGCAGTTACTCCTCGGGGGTGAACACTGAAGCTTTCTTT.

The J gene is TRBJ2-2, the V gene TRBV21-1. TRBV21-1 is marked as a pseudogene. The CDR3 length is 15 residues. The CDR3 DNA follows: TGTGCCAGCAGCAAAGGCCGGACGACGGCCGGGGAGCTGTTTTTT. It yields the protein CASSKGRTTAGELFF.

V is TRBV18 and J is TRBJ1-1; tentative D call: TRBD1 (5 bases). V was shortened by 5 bases and J by 3 bases, with 13 bases between the two germline ends. The CDR3 sequence is 14 residues long. Per the germline V gene, CDR1 is KGHSH and CDR2 is LQKENI. CDR3 coding DNA: TGTGCCAGCTCAACCAGGGTTGGGTACACTGAAGCTTTCTTT. Protein: CASSTRVGYTEAFF.